The 26 T cell receptor beta chains below come from one sample, sequenced in a study of blood T cells in healthy people across ages. Alongside a J-beta primer mix, a sample-barcoded 5' primer served in a second PCR lasting 7 to 11 cycles. Each CDR3 protein is one row after TCRdb ran MiXCR on the 5' RACE reads. The top ten clones hold around 9.2% of a sample with 760,000 or so distinct CDR3 sequences, more than 20% of them seen once. The same data also contributed to another study, on T cells of mothers and their children.

The specimen sequenced was blood. The receptors were sampled from a boy aged 10-17 years in good health.

This clonotype has more than one count but fewer than ten. The chain has TRBV6-2 or TRBV6-3 and TRBJ1-2; 7 bases match TRBD1. Germline lookup yields CDR1 MNHEY and CDR2 SVGEGT. The length of the CDR3 is 14 residues. With 4 bases clipped from V and 3 bases from J, the junction kept 5 bases outside the gene matches. The CDR3 region is CASSLGQRDYGYTF. The CDR3 region has the DNA TGTGCCAGCAGTTTGGGACAGCGAGACTATGGCTACACCTTC.

This sequence joins TRBV12-3 or TRBV12-4 and TRBJ2-3; D might be TRBD1 (5 bases). The CDR3 is made up of 14 amino acids. V was pared by 5 bases and J by 2 bases, with 11 bases between. CDR3 amino acids: CASSPPRVTDTQYF. In DNA, the CDR3 is TGTGCCAGCAGTCCTCCCAGGGTCACAGATACGCAGTATTTT.

The rearrangement uses TRBV4-3 and TRBJ1-2, with 7 bases fitting TRBD1. V lost 4 bases, J lost 6 bases, and 11 bases stayed unmatched. This CDR3 region has 15 residues. Germline-derived CDR1 and CDR2 are LGHNA and YSLEER. The CDR3 protein is CASSPYSTGRDGYTF. The CDR3 coding sequence is TGCGCCAGCAGCCCCTACTCGACAGGGCGCGATGGCTACACCTTC.

In its sample, this clonotype was seen a few times. The rearrangement uses TRBV20-1 and TRBJ2-3; 9 bases align to TRBD2. Germline CDR1 and CDR2: DFQATT and SNEGSKA (reference sequence). The CDR3 runs to 13 residues. V lost 6 bases to trimming and J lost 3 bases; unmatched junction nucleotides: 4. As DNA, the CDR3 is TGCAGTGCAGCGGGGGGCGGGACAGATACGCAGTATTTT. Protein product: CSAAGGGTDTQYF.

The chain is built from TRBV20-1 and TRBJ2-1; D is unclear. Germline CDR1 is DFQATT and CDR2 is SNEGSKA (reference sequence). Trimming pared 4 bases from V and 1 base from J, leaving 8 bases between. This CDR3 comprises 13 residues. The CDR3 sequence is CSANPRSYNEQFF. For the CDR3, the DNA is TGCAGTGCTAACCCGAGGTCCTACAATGAGCAGTTCTTC.

The chain uses TRBV29-1 and TRBJ1-2; TRBD1 might be the D (6 bases). Per the germline V gene, CDR1 is SQVTM and CDR2 is ANQGSEA. Trimming removed 4 bases from V and 3 bases from J, with 12 bases in between. This CDR3 spans 13 amino acids. The CDR3 loop reads CSVGGGIDYGYTF. The CDR3, as DNA: TGCAGCGTTGGAGGGGGTATAGACTATGGCTACACCTTC.

This clonotype was observed a handful of times. This chain links TRBV29-1 with TRBJ1-2; a possible D gene is TRBD1 (6 bases). This CDR3 has 14 amino acids. Trimming pared 4 bases from V and 0 bases from J, leaving 12 bases between. Germline assignment: CDR1 SQVTM and CDR2 ANQGSEA. The CDR3 nucleotides read TGCAGCGTTGTGGGGGGCCGATCTAACTATGGCTACACCTTC. It is translated as CSVVGGRSNYGYTF.

Worth noting for this clonotype: At one end, the junction sequence differs from germline, possibly due to a read error. The V gene is TRBV12-3 or TRBV12-4, the J gene TRBJ1-2; TRBD1 matches 11 bases. The length of the CDR3 is 15 residues. CDR3 nucleotides: TGTGCCAGCAGTCTAGCCCCGGGACAGGGGGATGGCTACACCTTC. This encodes CASSLAPGQGDGYTF.

This clonotype was detected only a few times. V usage is TRBV3-1 and J usage is TRBJ2-5; 7 bases align to TRBD1. The closer fit of TRBJ2-7 to the DNA end suggests the J call may be wrong. The CDR3 is 16 amino acids. CDR1 and CDR2 (germline): LGHDT, YNNKEL (reference sequence). The CDR3 reads CASGPTPGDSNYEQYF. CDR3 DNA sequence: TGTGCCAGCGGCCCCACCCCTGGGGACAGCAACTACGAGCAGTACTTC.

This clonotype was recorded a few times. The rearrangement links TRBV6-5 to TRBJ2-1, with D unclear. The ends were cut back, 5 bases at V and 6 bases at J, with 11 bases in the middle. The CDR3 contains 13 residues. The germline V gene has CDR1 MNHEY and CDR2 SVGAGI. The CDR3 coding sequence is TGTGCCAGCAGTACCAACGAGGTCAATGAGCAGTTCTTC. Encoded protein: CASSTNEVNEQFF.

The chain has TRBV5-4 and TRBJ2-5, with a possible D match to TRBD2 (7 bases). The J call may be faulty, since TRBJ2-7 better matches the DNA end. Germline CDR1 is SGHNT and CDR2 is YYREEE (reference sequence). This CDR3 has 15 residues. This CDR3 reads CASSLARGGPYEQYF. In DNA, the CDR3 is TGTGCCAGCAGCTTGGCGAGGGGGGGCCCGTACGAGCAGTACTTC.

As for this clonotype: The germline gene is not matched at one end of the junction; a read error may be the cause. V and J are TRBV6-1 and TRBJ2-5; possibly TRBD1 or TRBD2 for D (7 bases each). The germline gives CDR1 MNHNS, CDR2 SASEGT. The CDR3 is 15 amino acids. CDR3 nucleotides: TGTGCCAACAGTGAAAGACAGGGAGGGCAAGAGACCCAGTACTTC. It codes for CANSERQGGQETQYF.

The chain recombines TRBV7-3 with TRBJ1-1; D gene unclear. The length of the CDR3 is 13 residues. Trimming removed 1 base from V and 3 bases from J, with 6 bases in between. Germline CDR1 and CDR2: SGHTA and FQGTGA. The CDR3 coding sequence is TGTGCCAGCAGCTTAAAGCAGCACACTGAAGCTTTCTTT. It yields the protein CASSLKQHTEAFF. The entire variable domain, with the rest obtained from reference TRBV7-3 and TRBJ1-1, is as follows: GAGVSQTPSNKVTEKGKYVELRCDPISGHTALYWYRQSLGQGPEFLIYFQGTGAADDSGLPNDRFFAVRPEGSVSTLKIQRTERGDSAVYLCASSLKQHTEAFFGQGTRLTVV.

This clonotype has just a few counts. This chain links TRBV6-2 or TRBV6-3 with TRBJ1-6, with 9 positions matching TRBD1. The length of the CDR3 is 14 residues. Germline CDR1 and CDR2: MNHEY and SVGEGT. Germline trimming cut 5 bases from V and 8 bases from J; bases unmatched to any gene: 4. The CDR3 DNA reads as TGTGCCAGCAGTCCCACAGGGGGCGATTCACCCCTCCACTTT. Its translation is CASSPTGGDSPLHF.

J is TRBJ2-1 and V is TRBV12-3 or TRBV12-4; D is ambiguous. The CDR3 loop spans 13 amino acids. Deletions cut 3 bases from V and 8 bases from J, with 11 bases between. The CDR3 sequence is CASSLSVEYEQFF. CDR3 DNA sequence: TGTGCCAGCAGTTTGTCAGTGGAGTATGAGCAGTTCTTC.

The chain joins TRBV21-1 to TRBJ2-5; the listed D gene, TRBD2, was not tested against the DNA. The assigned J gene may be wrong: the sequence end matches TRBJ2-7 better. TRBV21-1 is listed as a pseudogene. CDR3 length: 15 residues. The CDR3 reads CASRLTRGYSYEQYF. The CDR3 DNA reads as TGTGCCAGCAGGCTTACTCGGGGCTACTCCTACGAGCAGTACTTC.

V is TRBV4-3 and J is TRBJ2-7, with D perhaps matching TRBD1 or TRBD2 (5 bases each). The V end was cut by 3 bases, the J end by 1 base, with 13 bases between. The CDR3 totals 15 residues. Germline V gives CDR1 LGHNA, CDR2 YSLEER. The CDR3 coding sequence is TGCGCCAGCAGCCACTCTAGGGACGCGTCCTACGAGCAGTACTTC. The encoded protein is CASSHSRDASYEQYF.

The V gene is TRBV6-2 or TRBV6-3, the J gene TRBJ1-5, with a possible D match to TRBD1 (6 bases). The CDR3 is 16 residues long. Looked up from germline, CDR1 is MNHEY and CDR2 is SVGEGT. Deletions cut 2 bases from V and 9 bases from J, with 20 bases between. The chain's CDR3 is CASSYASDSGEWPQHF. CDR3 nucleotide sequence: TGTGCCAGCAGTTACGCTTCGGACAGCGGTGAATGGCCCCAGCATTTT.

V is TRBV2 and J is TRBJ2-7; 8 bases map to TRBD1. The CDR3 sequence is 13 residues long. The V and J ends lost 3 bases and 13 bases, in that order; junction bases with no gene match: 11. CDR1 is SNHLY and CDR2 is FYNNEI in the germline V gene. The CDR3 region is CASSEETGARSYF. The CDR3 nucleotides read TGTGCCAGCAGTGAGGAGACAGGGGCGCGCTCTTACTTC.

The gene calls are TRBV9 and TRBJ2-2, with 7 bases aligning to TRBD2. CDR3 length equals 15 residues. Germline trimming cut 1 base from V and 1 base from J; bases unmatched to any gene: 1. Germline V gene sequence: CDR1 SGDLS, CDR2 YYNGEE. Here the CDR3 reads CASSVREGNTGELFF. The CDR3 nucleotides read TGTGCCAGCAGCGTAAGGGAGGGGAACACCGGGGAGCTGTTTTTT. The whole variable domain, remainder taken from reference TRBV9 and TRBJ2-2, is DSGVTQTPKHLITATGQRVTLRCSPRSGDLSVYWYQQSLDQGLQFLIQYYNGEERAKGNILERFSAQQFPDLHSELNLSSLELGDSALYFCASSVREGNTGELFFGEGSRLTVL.

The rearrangement joins TRBV5-1 to TRBJ1-1; 8 nucleotides agree with TRBD1. Germline V gene data show CDR1 as SGHRS and CDR2 as YFSETQ. The V and J ends lost 2 bases and 6 bases, in that order; junction bases with no gene match: 6. The CDR3 length is 14 residues. CDR3 coding DNA: TGCGCCAGCAGCTTAGAGGACAGGGTGGCTGAAGCTTTCTTT. Translated, it gives CASSLEDRVAEAFF.

This clonotype was found a few times. The CDR3 sequence is CASSFAWSGRRGNEQFF. The DNA of the CDR3 is TGCGCCAGCAGCTTCGCCTGGAGCGGGAGAAGGGGCAATGAGCAGTTCTTC. The rearrangement joins TRBV5-1 to TRBJ2-1; TRBD2 matches 8 bases. V trimming: 2 bases; J trimming: 6 bases; junction bases outside the gene matches: 13. The CDR3 totals 17 residues. Germline-derived CDR1 and CDR2 are SGHRS and YFSETQ.

The J gene is TRBJ2-5, the V gene TRBV12-3 or TRBV12-4; 11 nucleotides agree with TRBD2. The closer fit of TRBJ2-7 to the DNA end suggests the J call may be wrong. The CDR3 is made up of 14 amino acids. The CDR3 loop is CASSPSGGQREQYF. The CDR3 DNA is TGTGCCAGCAGTCCTAGCGGGGGGCAGCGCGAGCAGTACTTC.

This CDR3 reads CASSYQIPGSEQYF. CDR3 bases: TGTGCCAGCAGTTACCAAATTCCCGGGAGTGAGCAGTACTTC. The chain links TRBV6-2 or TRBV6-3 to TRBJ2-7, with a possible D match to TRBD2 (6 bases). This CDR3 is 14 amino acids long. Trimming took off 2 bases at V and 7 bases at J, with 15 bases between the two ends. Germline loops: CDR1 MNHEY, CDR2 SVGEGT.

This clonotype appeared a few times. The V gene is TRBV6-1, the J gene TRBJ1-6, with D possibly TRBD1 on 6 matching bases. Trimming cost V 2 bases and J 5 bases, with 16 bases left between them. Germline-derived CDR1 and CDR2 are MNHNS and SASEGT. The CDR3 loop spans 17 amino acids. The CDR3 loop is CASSEYFGGGDNSPLHF. As DNA, the CDR3 is TGTGCCAGCAGTGAATATTTTGGGGGCGGCGATAATTCACCCCTCCACTTT.

This clonotype was seen more than once but under ten times. This rearrangement joins TRBV7-8 to TRBJ2-5, with D perhaps assigned TRBD1 or TRBD2 (6 bases each). V dropped 7 bases and J dropped 5 bases, with 20 bases sitting between them. The CDR3 length is 15 residues. CDR1 is SGHVS, CDR2 FQNEAQ, per germline. CDR3 amino acids: CASTPKQGGGETQYF. CDR3 nucleotide sequence: TGTGCCAGCACCCCAAAACAGGGAGGCGGGGAGACCCAGTACTTC.